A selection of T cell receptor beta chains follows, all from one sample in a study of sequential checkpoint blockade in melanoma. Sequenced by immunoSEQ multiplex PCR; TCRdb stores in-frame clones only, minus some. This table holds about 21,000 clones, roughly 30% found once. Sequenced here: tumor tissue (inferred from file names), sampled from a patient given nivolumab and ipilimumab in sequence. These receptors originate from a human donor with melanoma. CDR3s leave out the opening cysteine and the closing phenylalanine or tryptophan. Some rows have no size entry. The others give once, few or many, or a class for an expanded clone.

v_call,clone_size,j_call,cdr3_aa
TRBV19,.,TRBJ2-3,ASSIDVRVGTDTQY
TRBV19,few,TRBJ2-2,ASSIDKWNRNTGELF
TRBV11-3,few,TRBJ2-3,ASSPKDGTDTQY
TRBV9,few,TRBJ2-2,ASSVVTGELF
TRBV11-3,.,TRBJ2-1,ASSLDGGSIINNEQF
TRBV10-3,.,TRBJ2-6,AISEISGANVLT
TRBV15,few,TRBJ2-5,ANGQGGLKIKTQY
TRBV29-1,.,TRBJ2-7,SVTGALSEQY
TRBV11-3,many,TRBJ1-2,ASSLVGGNRYGYT
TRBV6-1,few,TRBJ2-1,ASSEEVGLSYNEQF
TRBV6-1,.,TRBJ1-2,ASSEGGIGGYT
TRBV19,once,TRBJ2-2,ASSNGAFMAGELF
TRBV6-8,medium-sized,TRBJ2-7,ASSTLGGVEY
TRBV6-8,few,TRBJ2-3,ASSPSVLPTDTQY
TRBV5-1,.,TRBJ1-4,ASSLGGGIEKLF
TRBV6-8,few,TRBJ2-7,ASRKGQGAREQY
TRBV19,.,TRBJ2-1,ASSIWASGAWVDEQF
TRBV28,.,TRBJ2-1,ASSFLLAGGGNEQF
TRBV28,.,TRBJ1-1,ASIKAGRATEAF
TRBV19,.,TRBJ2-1,ASIGPGGSVINEQF
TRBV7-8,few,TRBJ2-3,ASSLEHTDTQY
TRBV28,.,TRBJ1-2,ASSFSGLNYGYT
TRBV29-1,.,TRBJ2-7,SVEPPGRSYEQY
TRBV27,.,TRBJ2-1,ASRRQGGSYNEQF
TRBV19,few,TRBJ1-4,ASSADSHYATNEKLF
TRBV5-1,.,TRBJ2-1,ASSLSWAGNEQF
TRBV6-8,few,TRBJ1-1,AIRGSQGTALSTEAF
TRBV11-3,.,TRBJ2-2,ASSLISTNTGELF
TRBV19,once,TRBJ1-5,ASSPTGTGGYGGNQPQH
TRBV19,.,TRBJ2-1,ASSIINNEQF
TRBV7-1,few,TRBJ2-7,ASSLGAGGEQY
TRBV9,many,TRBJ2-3,ASSDRYTDTQY
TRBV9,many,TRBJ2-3,ASSAATGGDTQY
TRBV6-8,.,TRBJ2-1,ASSYLGQGENEQF
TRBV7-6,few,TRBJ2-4,ASSLDPGSGTKNIQY
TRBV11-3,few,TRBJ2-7,ASQWGTGDYEQY
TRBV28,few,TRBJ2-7,ASSNRGGTYEQY
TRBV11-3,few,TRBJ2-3,ASSMTSGGTDTQY
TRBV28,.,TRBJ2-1,ASSFPGAHNEQF
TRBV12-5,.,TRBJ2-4,ATASGGKAIQY